These 5 T cell receptor beta chains originate from one sample sequenced in a study of technical replicates of blood from several donors (dated by TCRdb to between 2016 and 2019). Libraries were prepared through the immunoSEQ multiplex PCR assay. Drawn from immuneACCESS, this table holds only the in-frame rearrangements with V and J called that TCRdb kept. Clones are partly lost; checked studies trace under half to an unresolved V gene and leave the rest unexplained. The table for this sample lists 50,000 to 60,000 clones; around 92% of them were counted only once. 3% to 5% of the sample is taken by the ten largest. Sequences were obtained from PBMCs. All receptors derive from a human donor in good health. Some clones in this sample may be carry-over from other donors' samples.

This sequence joins TRBV12-5 and TRBJ1-1; a weak D match, TRBD1 (5 bases). This CDR3 contains 14 residues. The germline CDR1 and CDR2 sequences are LGHNT and FRNRAP. The V end was cut by 6 bases, the J end by 1 base, with 12 bases between. CDR3 amino acids: CASGFPQGNTEAFF. In DNA, the CDR3 is TGTGCTAGTGGCTTCCCCCAGGGGAACACTGAAGCTTTCTTT.

The chain links TRBV6-6 to TRBJ2-7, with D maybe TRBD2 (5 bases). Trimming took off 5 bases at V and 6 bases at J, with 14 bases between the two ends. This CDR3 spans 13 amino acids. Germline V gene data show CDR1 as MNHNY and CDR2 as SVGAGI (reference sequence). The CDR3, as DNA: TGTGCCAGCAGTCTACTCGGGAACGTCGAGCAGTACTTC. It yields the protein CASSLLGNVEQYF.

This chain joins TRBV5-4 and TRBJ2-1; 7 nucleotides match TRBD2. The CDR3 contains 17 residues. V was clipped by 4 bases and J by 5 bases; unmatched bases: 15. CDR1 SGHNT and CDR2 YYREEE come from the germline V gene (reference sequence). CDR3 nucleotide sequence: TGTGCCAGCAGCGACCGAAAAGCGGGATTGTTCCACAATGAGCAGTTCTTC. Amino acid sequence: CASSDRKAGLFHNEQFF.

The rearrangement joins TRBV7-8 to TRBJ2-1, with 7 nucleotides matching TRBD1. There are 14 residues in the CDR3. V lost 3 bases and J lost 4; bases outside the gene matches: 3. Germline V gene lookup returns CDR1 SGHVS and CDR2 FQNEAQ. The CDR3 sequence: CASSFPGQYNEQFF. The CDR3 DNA is TGTGCCAGCAGCTTCCCGGGACAGTACAATGAGCAGTTCTTC. Based on the CDR3 plus reference TRBV7-8 and TRBJ2-1, the full variable domain is GAGVSQSPRYKVAKRGQDVALRCDPISGHVSLFWYQQALGQGPEFLTYFQNEAQLDKSGLPSDRFFAERPEGSVSTLKIQRTQQEDSAVYLCASSFPGQYNEQFFGPGTRLTVL.

This chain uses TRBV19 with TRBJ1-2; D is undetermined. The V gene's germline CDR1 is LNHDA and CDR2 SQIVND (reference sequence). The CDR3 spans 14 residues. Trimming took 5 bases from V and 6 from J, leaving 16 bases between them. The CDR3 DNA reads TGTGCCAGTAGTCCAGGTGGTGAATTTAATGGCTACACCTTC. Translating it yields CASSPGGEFNGYTF.